The 16 T cell receptor beta chains presented below share a single source sample, sequenced in a study of blood T cell repertoires in COVID-19. The table came from immunoSEQ multiplex PCR; TCRdb's copy has only in-frame clones and leaves some out. The repertoire holds some 96,000 clones, with 91% as singletons. The sequencing sample was made of peripheral blood. These TCRs come from a man aged 45-65 years with active COVID-19.

The chain employs TRBV12-5 and TRBJ2-5, with a tentative D call TRBD1 (6 bases). The CDR3 is 19 amino acids. V was cut by 0 bases and J by 0 bases, with 20 bases left in between. The germline CDR1 and CDR2 sequences are LGHNT and FRNRAP. As DNA, the CDR3 is TGTGCTAGTGGTTTGGTCGGCCTAGGGGCAGGGGCGAACCAAGAGACCCAGTACTTC. Translating gives CASGLVGLGAGANQETQYF.

This clone was seen a few times. The chain is built from TRBV12-5 and TRBJ2-7; 7 bases agree with TRBD1. Germline CDR1 LGHNT, CDR2 FRNRAP. V trimming: 9 bases; J trimming: 4 bases; junction bases outside the gene matches: 9. This CDR3 has 13 residues. In DNA form, the CDR3 reads TGTGCTAGCGCGAGGACAGGTTTATACGAGCAGTACGTC. Translating gives CASARTGLYEQYV.

The sample holds a few counts of this clone. This rearrangement joins TRBV15 to TRBJ2-3, with 11 nucleotides matching TRBD1. Losses at the gene ends were 8 bases for V and 4 bases for J; bases not matched to a gene: 11. The CDR3 contains 16 residues. The germline gives CDR1 LNHNV, CDR2 YYDKDF (reference sequence). DNA for the CDR3: TGTGCCACCGGGAGGAAGGACAGGGGGCGGGCAGATACGCAGTATTTT. This sequence encodes CATGRKDRGRADTQYF. The full variable domain, completed using reference TRBV15 and TRBJ2-3, is DAMVIQNPRYQVTQFGKPVTLSCSQTLNHNVMYWYQQKSSQAPKLLFHYYDKDFNNEADTPDNFQSRRPNTSFCFLDIRSPGLGDTAMYLCATGRKDRGRADTQYFGPGTRLTVL.

This CDR3 reads CASSLSSGRAEEQYV. CDR3 coding DNA: TGCGCCAGCAGCTTATCTAGCGGGAGGGCCGAAGAGCAGTACGTC. V is TRBV5-1 and J is TRBJ2-7; 12 bases map to TRBD2. V was pared by 2 bases and J by 7 bases, with 7 bases of the junction left unmatched. The CDR3 totals 15 residues. Germline CDR1 SGHRS, CDR2 YFSETQ.

The table lists this clone with a count of one. The chain has TRBV28 and TRBJ1-1, with a weak D call TRBD1 (5 bases). V was trimmed by 6 bases and J by 7 bases, leaving 24 bases between them. The CDR3 is 16 amino acids. CDR1 and CDR2 from the germline V gene are MDHEN and SYDVKM. The CDR3 bases are TGTGCCAGCAGCCCGGGGGGGGTCGAGCACACTAATGAAGCTTTCTTT. This encodes CASSPGGVEHTNEAFF.

The gene calls are TRBV5-6 and TRBJ2-2; a weak D match, TRBD1 (5 bases). The CDR3 sequence is 13 residues long. V shed 4 bases and J shed 6 bases, with 10 bases lying between them. CDR1 and CDR2 from the germline V gene are SGHDT and YYEEEE. The CDR3 DNA reads as TGTGCCAGCAGCAAACAGGATTCCGGGGAGCTGTTTTTT. Protein product: CASSKQDSGELFF. The whole variable domain, remainder taken from reference TRBV5-6 and TRBJ2-2, is DAGVTQSPTHLIKTRGQQVTLRCSPKSGHDTVSWYQQALGQGPQFIFQYYEEEERQRGNFPDRFSGHQFPNYSSELNVNALLLGDSALYLCASSKQDSGELFFGEGSRLTVL.

This rearrangement joins TRBV24-1 to TRBJ2-5; 7 bases match TRBD1. This CDR3 has 16 residues. Germline V CDR1 and CDR2: KGHDR, SFDVKD. The V segment lost 2 bases and the J segment 4 bases; nucleotides outside the gene matches: 9. The CDR3 loop is CATSDYTSTGVETQYF. In nucleotides, the CDR3 is TGTGCCACCAGTGATTATACCTCCACAGGGGTAGAGACCCAGTACTTC.

V usage is TRBV2 and J usage is TRBJ2-5; 11 bases fit TRBD1. Germline V CDR1 and CDR2: SNHLY, FYNNEI. The CDR3 spans 22 residues. V shed 5 bases and J 4 bases; nucleotides not matched to a gene: 27. In nucleotides, the CDR3 is TGTGCCAGCAGTCAAACCCTCACGGACAGGGGGCAACGGGGGAGGCGAGGAGAGACCCAGTACTTC. Protein sequence: CASSQTLTDRGQRGRRGETQYF.

The genes are TRBV6-5 and TRBJ1-2; 8 bases line up with TRBD1. After removal of 5 bases from V and 5 bases from J, the junction contained 10 bases not matched to a gene. Germline V CDR1 and CDR2: MNHEY, SVGAGI. The CDR3 runs 15 residues. The CDR3 DNA follows: TGTGCCAGCAGTAATCGGCAGGGGGCTGATTATGGCTACACCTTC. Amino acid sequence: CASSNRQGADYGYTF.

V usage is TRBV2 and J usage is TRBJ1-6, with 8 bases that match TRBD1. V dropped 3 bases and J dropped 7; count of bases not matched to a gene: 5. The germline gives CDR1 SNHLY, CDR2 FYNNEI. The CDR3 is 15 residues long. CDR3 nucleotides: TGTGCCAGCAGTGAGGAGGACAGGGCAAATTCACCCCTCCACTTT. This sequence encodes CASSEEDRANSPLHF.

The J gene is TRBJ2-7, the V gene TRBV18, with 9 bases lining up with TRBD1. Germline V gene lookup returns CDR1 KGHSH and CDR2 LQKENI. J was trimmed by 1 base and V by 2 bases; bases with no gene match: 6. This CDR3 has 16 residues. CDR3 residues: CASSPSGQGSSYEQYF. DNA of the CDR3: TGTGCCAGCTCACCATCGGGACAGGGTAGTTCCTACGAGCAGTACTTC.

The V gene is TRBV18, the J gene TRBJ2-2, with TRBD1 identical over 10 bases. The CDR3 is 15 residues long. Germline assignment: CDR1 KGHSH and CDR2 LQKENI. V gave up 3 bases and J gave up 3 bases; unmatched junction bases: 1. This CDR3 reads CASSPGTGDTGELFF. CDR3 bases: TGTGCCAGCTCACCGGGGACAGGGGACACCGGGGAGCTGTTTTTT.

The gene calls are TRBV2 and TRBJ1-2, with a tentative D call TRBD1 (5 bases). This CDR3 region has 15 residues. Germline V gene lookup returns CDR1 SNHLY and CDR2 FYNNEI. Deletions cut 4 bases from V and 1 base from J, with 13 bases between. In DNA, the CDR3 is TGTGCCAGCAGTGGCCCGGGGGGGAGTAACTATGGCTACACCTTC. This translates into CASSGPGGSNYGYTF.

The rearrangement uses TRBV2 and TRBJ2-1; 12 bases fit TRBD2. The junction had 11 bases not matched to a gene; V was cut back by 11 bases and J by 3 bases. The CDR3 is 16 residues long. The germline V gene encodes CDR1 SNHLY and CDR2 FYNNEI. The CDR3 region has the DNA TGTGCCGACGGGGCTAGCGGGGGGGCCGGCTACAATGAGCAGTTCTTC. It yields the protein CADGASGGAGYNEQFF.

A single count supports this clone. The chain couples TRBV25-1 to TRBJ2-5; 7 positions match TRBD2. Per the germline V gene, CDR1 is MGHDK and CDR2 is SYGVNS. CDR3 length equals 14 residues. The V and J ends lost 4 bases and 5 bases, in that order; junction bases with no gene match: 7. In DNA form, the CDR3 reads TGTGCCAGCAGTGCCCGACTAGCCGGCGAGACCCAGTACTTC. It yields the protein CASSARLAGETQYF.

CDR3: CASSTPGRGTAF. In nucleotides, the CDR3 is TGTGCCAGCAGCACCCCAGGCCGGGGGACCGCCTTC. The V gene is TRBV21-1, the J gene TRBJ1-2. TRBV21-1 corresponds to a pseudogene. The CDR3 sequence is 12 residues long.